The present T cell receptor beta chain was sequenced within a study of identical twins. TCRdb passed the 5' RACE reads through MiXCR, listing each CDR3 protein once. The data hold approximately 600,000 distinct CDR3 sequences, with around 7.4% observed a single time. The germline V gene has CDR1 MNHEY and CDR2 SVGAGI. V was shortened by 4 bases and J by 3 bases, with 7 bases between the two germline ends. The CDR3 is 12 residues long. Separately, the same data were catalogued under a study of yellow fever vaccine responses in identical twins.

The chain has TRBV6-5 and TRBJ2-7; D unclear. This clonotype was obtained from a woman in her late teens or twenties in good health. The source material was PBMCs. CDR3 region: CASSSSLYEQYF. The CDR3 DNA reads as TGTGCCAGCAGTTCTTCCCTCTACGAGCAGTACTTC.